The entry that follows covers one TCR beta chain sequence. Its antigen is undetermined. The sample belongs to a study of OX40 agonist ivuxolimab in advanced cancers. Overall study: Ivuxolimab, an agonistic anti-OX40 (CD134) antibody, was given to patients.

The CDR3 has 14 amino acids. Trimming left V 1 base short and J 3 bases short, with 9 bases between. Looked up from germline, CDR1 is LGHNA and CDR2 is YSLEER. The repertoire was sequenced with immunoSEQ multiplex PCR; TCRdb's copy has only in-frame clones and lacks some. The profile covers some 42,000 clones, with around 83% appearing a single time and 21% taken by the ten largest. Findings of the study overall: Expanded clones were, on average, more numerous among CD8+ T cells than CD4+. Among the least clonally expanded were partial responders at 0.1-3.0 mg/kg.

The sequence derives from an adult with an advanced solid tumor such as melanoma, head and neck, liver or kidney cancer. The V and J genes are TRBV4-3 and TRBJ2-5; no definite D call. Here the sequenced sample was CD4+ or CD8+ T cells sorted from blood, taken in a trial of the OX40 agonist ivuxolimab. The CDR3 DNA reads as TGCGCCAGCAGCCAAGGGCTAGGCGAAGAGACCCAGTACTTC. This translates into CASSQGLGEETQYF.